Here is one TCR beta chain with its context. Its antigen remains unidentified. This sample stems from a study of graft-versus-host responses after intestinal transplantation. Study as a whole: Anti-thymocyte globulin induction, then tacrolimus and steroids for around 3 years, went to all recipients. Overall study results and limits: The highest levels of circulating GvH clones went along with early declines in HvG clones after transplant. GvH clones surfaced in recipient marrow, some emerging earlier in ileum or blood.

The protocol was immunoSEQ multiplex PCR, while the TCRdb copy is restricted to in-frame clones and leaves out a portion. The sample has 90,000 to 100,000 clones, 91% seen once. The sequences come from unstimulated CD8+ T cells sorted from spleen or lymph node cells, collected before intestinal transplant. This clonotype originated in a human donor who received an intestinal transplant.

Written as DNA, the CDR3 is TGTGCCAGTAGTATAGGGCCTTATAGCAATCAGCCCCAGCATTTT. It yields the protein CASSIGPYSNQPQHF. The chain carries TRBV19 and TRBJ1-5; D is ambiguous. Germline values: CDR1 LNHDA, CDR2 SQIVND (reference sequence). The CDR3 spans 15 residues. The V end lost 1 base, the J end lost 0 bases, and 7 bases lay between the germline ends. The variable domain in full, with the rest retrieved from reference TRBV19 and TRBJ1-5, is DGGITQSPKYLFRKEGQNVTLSCEQNLNHDAMYWYRQDPGQGLRLIYYSQIVNDFQKGDIAEGYSVSREKKESFPLTVTSAQKNPTAFYLCASSIGPYSNQPQHFGDGTRLSIL.